A selection of T cell receptor beta chains follows, all from one sample in a study of control samples from healthy donors and cancer patients. Profiled with immunoSEQ multiplex PCR; TCRdb holds only in-frame clones, not every one. The sample records about 230,000 clones, roughly 87% being singletons. Sample: PBMCs. All receptors come from a woman aged 55 to 70 with lung cancer. Both conserved end residues are part of each CDR3. D genes are given only for firm matches. A clone size is listed for some rows: how often the clone was seen (once, few, many), or a class if it is expanded.

TRBJ1-4,15,TRBV3-1/TRBV3-2,TRBD1,NA,CASSQATGRREKLFF,TGTGCCAGCAGCCAAGCGACAGGGCGGCGTGAAAAACTGTTTTTT
TRBJ2-3,15,TRBV19,NA,NA,CASSRVRPSTDTQYF,TGTGCCAGTAGTAGGGTGCGGCCAAGCACAGATACGCAGTATTTT
TRBJ1-1,15,TRBV27,NA,NA,CASSLVAGSNTEAFF,TGTGCCAGCAGTTTAGTCGCAGGATCTAACACTGAAGCTTTCTTT
TRBJ1-4,16,TRBV28,NA,NA,CASSSISGTGNEKLFF,TGTGCCAGCAGTTCGATCTCCGGGACGGGGAATGAAAAACTGTTTTTT
TRBJ2-7,15,TRBV14,NA,once,CASSQVAGASYEQYF,TGTGCCAGCAGCCAAGTCGCGGGGGCCTCCTACGAGCAGTACTTC
TRBJ1-2,14,TRBV6-1,NA,NA,CASSEAGGDYGYTF,TGTGCCAGCAGTGAAGCGGGCGGAGACTATGGCTACACCTTC
TRBJ2-7,15,TRBV28,NA,NA,CASSRAGSSIYEQYF,TGTGCCAGCAGCCGAGCTGGGTCGAGCATCTACGAGCAGTACTTC
TRBJ2-3,15,TRBV5-6,NA,NA,CASSLTGLPTDTQYF,TGTGCCAGCAGCTTGACCGGGCTCCCCACAGATACGCAGTATTTT
TRBJ2-1,13,TRBV2,NA,NA,CASRETGRREQFF,TGTGCCAGCAGGGAGACAGGCCGTCGTGAGCAGTTCTTC
TRBJ1-1,13,TRBV7-3,TRBD1,NA,CASSRTRGTEAFF,TGTGCCAGCAGCCGTACCAGGGGGACTGAAGCTTTCTTT
TRBJ2-1,17,TRBV7-6,TRBD1,once,CASSFLDRGGPYNEQFF,TGTGCCAGCAGCTTTCTTGACAGGGGTGGACCCTACAATGAGCAGTTCTTC
TRBJ1-6,14,TRBV5-1,TRBD1,NA,CASSSDRGHSPLHF,TGCGCCAGCAGCTCTGACAGGGGGCATTCACCCCTCCACTTT
TRBJ1-1,12,TRBV28,NA,once,CASALKGQEAFF,TGTGCCAGCGCGCTAAAGGGTCAGGAAGCTTTCTTT
TRBJ2-5,14,TRBV6-5,NA,NA,CASRREEYQETQYF,TGTGCCAGCAGAAGGGAGGAGTACCAAGAGACCCAGTACTTC
TRBJ1-5,17,TRBV7-8,NA,once,CASSLGYQGQSNQPQHF,TGTGCCAGCAGCTTAGGCTATCAAGGACAGAGCAATCAGCCCCAGCATTTT
TRBJ1-2,16,TRBV7-3,NA,NA,CASSLNPSTGFEGYTF,TGTGCCAGCAGCTTAAACCCCTCGACAGGTTTCGAGGGCTACACCTTC
TRBJ1-5,14,TRBV7-8,NA,NA,CASSSEGYYQPQHF,TGTGCCAGCAGCTCAGAGGGATACTATCAGCCCCAGCATTTT
TRBJ2-2,16,TRBV9,NA,NA,CASSAVGWLRTGELFF,TGTGCCAGCAGCGCAGTAGGTTGGCTTAGGACCGGGGAGCTGTTTTTT
TRBJ1-5,14,TRBV30,NA,many,CAWSRQVGNQPQHF,TGTGCCTGGAGTCGACAGGTGGGCAATCAGCCCCAGCATTTT
TRBJ2-2,14,TRBV10-3,NA,NA,CAISEGGDTGELFF,TGTGCCATCAGTGAAGGAGGGGACACCGGGGAGCTGTTTTTT
TRBJ1-1,14,TRBV3-1/TRBV3-2,NA,NA,CASSQGDKNTEAFF,TGTGCCAGCAGCCAAGGGGACAAGAACACTGAAGCTTTCTTT
TRBJ2-1,15,TRBV18,TRBD2,NA,CASSRTSGWDNEQFF,TGTGCCAGCTCACGTACTAGCGGGTGGGACAATGAGCAGTTCTTC